Listed here are 12 T cell receptor beta chains from one sample, sequenced in a study of CD8+ T cells in alopecia areata. Extraction of RNA preceded its reverse transcription into cDNA, which served as the sequencing template. Libraries were prepared by immunoSEQ multiplex PCR; TCRdb keeps only in-frame clonotypes and omits some of them. The sample lists roughly 120,000 clones, less than 70% seen once, with around 2.8% in the top ten. Sequenced: CD4+ T cells sorted from blood. The origin of the receptors is a human donor in good health.

J is TRBJ1-2 and V is TRBV19, with TRBD1 matching 7 bases. CDR3 length equals 12 residues. After removal of 9 bases from V and 6 bases from J, the junction contained 7 bases not matched to a gene. Germline assignment: CDR1 LNHDA and CDR2 SQIVND (reference sequence). CDR3 in DNA: TGTGCCAGCAAATCTAGGGGGCATGGCTACACCTTC. Residues: CASKSRGHGYTF.

This clone appeared a single time. The chain has TRBV10-3 and TRBJ2-7; D not certain. The germline V gene has CDR1 ENHRY and CDR2 SYGVKD. The CDR3 loop spans 14 amino acids. V shed 10 bases and J shed 0 bases, with 16 bases lying between them. CDR3 nucleotide sequence: TGTGCCACCTCCCCGACACCACTCTCCTACGAGCAGTACTTC. This sequence encodes CATSPTPLSYEQYF.

The chain is built from TRBV29-1 and TRBJ2-7; 12 bases are shared with TRBD2. CDR3 length: 13 amino acids. V was pared by 6 bases and J by 3 bases, with 3 bases of the junction left unmatched. Germline values: CDR1 SQVTM, CDR2 ANQGSEA. CDR3 DNA: TGCAGCGTGGCGACTAGCGGGGGCTACGAGCAGTACTTC. Its protein product is CSVATSGGYEQYF.

This clone occurred a few times. The chain joins TRBV7-9 to TRBJ2-7; D is tentatively TRBD1 or TRBD2 (6 bases each). Trimming stripped 5 bases from V and 4 bases from J, with 9 bases between. CDR1 SEHNR and CDR2 FQNEAQ come from the germline V gene (reference sequence). CDR3 size: 12 residues. The CDR3 region is CASSPGAYEQYF. The CDR3 nucleotides are TGTGCCAGCAGCCCGGGGGCGTACGAGCAGTACTTC.

V and J are TRBV5-4 and TRBJ2-2; 10 bases map to TRBD2. V shed 2 bases and J 2 bases; nucleotides not matched to a gene: 3. CDR3 size: 16 residues. In germline, CDR1 is SGHNT, CDR2 YYREEE (reference sequence). The CDR3 DNA reads TGTGCCAGCAGCTTAGGGACTAGCGTTAACACCGGGGAGCTGTTTTTT. Amino acid sequence: CASSLGTSVNTGELFF.

The rearrangement uses TRBV11-3 and TRBJ2-2; 9 bases map to TRBD1. Germline assignment: CDR1 SGHNT and CDR2 YENEEA. Trimming removed 5 bases from V and 5 bases from J; junction bases left unmatched: 12. The CDR3 consists of 17 residues. The CDR3 DNA follows: TGTGCCAGCAGCCCCCGGACAGGGGATTTGATTACCGGGGAGCTGTTTTTT. This sequence encodes CASSPRTGDLITGELFF. The full variable domain, in which reference TRBV11-3 and TRBJ2-2 provide the parts outside the CDR3, is EAGVVQSPRYKIIEKKQPVAFWCNPISGHNTLYWYLQNLGQGPELLIRYENEEAVDDSQLPKDRFSAERLKGVDSTLKIQPAELGDSAVYLCASSPRTGDLITGELFFGEGSRLTVL.

The sample holds a few counts of this clone. The V and J genes are TRBV29-1 and TRBJ1-4; D is uncertain. Germline CDR1 SQVTM, CDR2 ANQGSEA. V was clipped by 7 bases and J by 8 bases, with 14 bases between them. This CDR3 spans 12 amino acids. This CDR3 reads CSALRGREKLFF. CDR3 DNA sequence: TGCAGCGCCCTGCGCGGTCGGGAAAAACTGTTTTTT. Complete variable domain (other parts from reference TRBV29-1 and TRBJ1-4): SAVISQKPSRDICQRGTSLTIQCQVDSQVTMMFWYRQQPGQSLTLIATANQGSEATYESGFVIDKFPISRPNLTFSTLTVSNMSPEDSSIYLCSALRGREKLFFGSGTQLSVL.

J is TRBJ2-3 and V is TRBV7-2, with a tentative D call TRBD2 (5 bases). CDR3 length: 14 residues. The V end lost 5 bases, the J end lost 1 base, and 10 bases lay between the germline ends. Germline-derived CDR1 and CDR2 are SGHTA and FQGNSA. The CDR3 sequence: CASSIQAGTDTQYF. CDR3 DNA: TGTGCCAGCAGCATCCAAGCGGGCACAGATACGCAGTATTTT.

In its sample, this clone was seen a few times. CDR3 loop: CASSYSGARSDTQYF. The CDR3 DNA reads TGTGCCAGCAGTTACTCGGGGGCCCGGTCAGATACGCAGTATTTT. The chain has TRBV6-5 and TRBJ2-3, with D possibly TRBD1 on 6 matching bases. Per germline, CDR1 MNHEY and CDR2 SVGAGI. V gave up 0 bases and J gave up 4 bases, with 11 bases separating them. CDR3 size: 15 residues.

The sample holds a few counts of this clone. The rearrangement uses TRBV14 and TRBJ2-4; 8 bases match TRBD1. The CDR3 runs to 15 residues. J gave up 9 bases and V 3 bases, and 10 bases lay outside the gene matches. CDR1 SGHDN and CDR2 FVKESK come from the germline V gene. The CDR3 nucleotides read TGTGCCAGCAGCCAGGTGACAGGGGACATAGGCATTCAGTACTTC. As protein: CASSQVTGDIGIQYF. The full variable domain, completed using reference TRBV14 and TRBJ2-4, is EAGVTQFPSHSVIEKGQTVTLRCDPISGHDNLYWYRRVMGKEIKFLLHFVKESKQDESGMPNNRFLAERTGGTYSTLKVQPAELEDSGVYFCASSQVTGDIGIQYFGAGTRLSVL.

V is TRBV2 and J is TRBJ1-6; no firm D call. The CDR3 runs 12 residues. Germline CDR1 reads SNHLY; CDR2 reads FYNNEI. The V end lost 6 bases, the J end lost 7 bases, and 7 bases lay between the germline ends. The CDR3 spells CASSQVNSPLHF. For the CDR3, the DNA is TGTGCCAGCAGCCAAGTAAATTCACCCCTCCACTTT.

The chain carries TRBV29-1 and TRBJ1-5, with D possibly matching TRBD1 (5 bases). Germline-derived CDR1 and CDR2 are SQVTM and ANQGSEA. V shed 6 bases and J shed 9 bases, with 21 bases lying between them. This CDR3 spans 14 amino acids. The CDR3 nucleotides are TGCAGCGTCGCCACTGTGGGGGAGGGCAGGCCCCAGCATTTT. This codes for CSVATVGEGRPQHF.